What follows are 5 T cell receptor beta chains derived from one specimen sequenced in a study of tumor-infiltrating lymphocytes in primary liver carcinoma. From 500 ng of total RNA, TCR beta-specific cDNA was reverse-transcribed using a constant-region primer. Investigators got TCR beta libraries out of three nested multiplex PCR rounds, done with slightly modified ARM-PCR. TRBV1-TRBV30 forward primers paired with a C-beta reverse primer drove the first two PCR rounds, about 10 cycles each. TCRdb ran MiXCR on the multiplex PCR reads and lists one entry per CDR3 protein. This sample has about 120,000 distinct CDR3 sequences, with nearly 70% found just once. Taking about 18-32 mg of unsorted bulk tissue, the authors co-extracted RNA and DNA. Sample: tumor-adjacent normal liver tissue. These receptors came from a woman aged 55-70 years with primary liver carcinoma and hepatitis B virus infection.

In this sample, this clonotype turned up many times. The V gene is TRBV28, the J gene TRBJ2-5; no clear D gene. CDR1 is MDHEN and CDR2 is SYDVKM in the germline V gene. The V gene lost 4 bases and the J gene lost 5 bases, with 14 bases spanning the gap. This CDR3 is 14 amino acids long. CDR3 sequence reads: CASSSWVRRETQYF. The CDR3 nucleotides are TGTGCCAGCAGTTCTTGGGTCCGGCGGGAGACCCAGTACTTC. The full variable domain, completed using reference TRBV28 and TRBJ2-5, is DVKVTQSSRYLVKRTGEKVFLECVQDMDHENMFWYRQDPGLGLRLIYFSYDVKMKEKGDIPEGYSVSREKKERFSLILESASTNQTSMYLCASSSWVRRETQYFGPGTRLLVL.

The rearrangement joins TRBV5-6 to TRBJ2-3, with D possibly matching TRBD2 (5 bases). This CDR3 has 14 residues. Germline CDR1 is SGHDT and CDR2 is YYEEEE. V dropped 4 bases and J dropped 3 bases, with 12 bases sitting between them. The CDR3 nucleotides read TGTGCCAGCAGCCTGAGGGTGATTACAGATACGCAGTATTTT. Amino acids: CASSLRVITDTQYF.

The table lists this clonotype with many counts. The J gene is TRBJ2-6, the V gene TRBV4-1, with TRBD1 identical over 7 bases. With V trimmed by 2 bases and J by 0 bases, 10 bases remained unmatched. CDR1 and CDR2 from the germline V gene are MGHRA and YSYEKL. The CDR3 consists of 19 residues. This CDR3 is CASSQPRDSSFSGANVLTF. CDR3 in DNA: TGCGCCAGCAGCCAACCCCGGGACAGTTCATTCTCTGGGGCCAACGTCCTGACTTTC.

The sample holds one count of this clonotype. A much larger clone differs by one base, so this may be a read error. The chain uses TRBV30 and TRBJ1-2; 8 positions match TRBD1. Germline CDR1 GTSNPN, CDR2 SVGIG (reference sequence). The CDR3 runs 14 residues. The CDR3 bases are TGTACCTGGAGTGTACAGGGGGTAATCACCGGCTACACCTTC. This encodes CTWSVQGVITGYTF.

This clonotype has ten or more counts. This chain uses TRBV28 with TRBJ2-3, with D uncertain. V shed 5 bases and J shed 3 bases, with 6 bases lying between them. Germline-derived CDR1 and CDR2 are MDHEN and SYDVKM. The CDR3 is 12 residues long. DNA of the CDR3: TGTGCCAGCAGTACGATAACAGATACGCAGTATTTT. Protein sequence: CASSTITDTQYF.